This passage covers 14 T cell receptor beta chains from one sample sequenced in a study of untreated major depressive disorder. Their recognized antigens are unknown. Study-level results: TRBV05-01 (Vbeta 5.1) usage was higher in CD4+ T cells of depressed patients than controls.

The protocol was immunoSEQ multiplex PCR, while the TCRdb copy is restricted to in-frame clones and leaves out a portion. The sample comprises more than 15,000 clones, roughly 90% of which are singletons, and 0.6% rests with the top ten. The sample consisted of CD4+ T cells from PBMCs. All receptors come from a woman between 35 and 50 years old with major depressive disorder.

CDR3 amino acids: CASSQVSGNTIYF. CDR3 DNA: TGTGCCAGCTCGCAGGTGTCGGGAAACACCATATATTTT. The chain links TRBV18 to TRBJ1-3; no clear D gene. From germline, CDR1 is KGHSH and CDR2 LQKENI. This CDR3 is 13 amino acids long. V was shortened by 6 bases and J by 4 bases, with 10 bases between the two germline ends.

This clone turned up a few times. V is TRBV18 and J is TRBJ1-1, with D possibly matching TRBD1 (5 bases). V lost 2 bases and J lost 5, with 9 bases in between. Germline values: CDR1 KGHSH, CDR2 LQKENI. This CDR3 has 13 residues. The chain's CDR3 is CASSPNSGTEAFF. CDR3 coding DNA: TGTGCCAGCTCACCAAATTCAGGGACTGAAGCTTTCTTT.

This clone is a singleton in its sample. The genes are TRBV27 and TRBJ1-4; D is unclear. This CDR3 is built from 15 residues. The germline V gene has CDR1 MNHEY and CDR2 SMNVEV (reference sequence). The V and J ends lost 5 bases and 4 bases respectively, with 14 bases between them. The CDR3 bases are TGTGCCAGCAGTCCCAGGACGGGCCATAATGAAAAACTGTTTTTT. This sequence encodes CASSPRTGHNEKLFF.

In this sample, this clone turned up once. At one end the junction does not follow the germline gene, possibly because of a read error. V gene TRBV13 combines with J gene TRBJ1-6; perhaps TRBD1 as D (5 bases). Germline values: CDR1 PRHDT, CDR2 FYEKMQ (reference sequence). The CDR3 length is 16 residues. The CDR3 loop is CASSLGSGIANSPLHF. In DNA form, the CDR3 reads TGTGCCAGCAGCCTAGGGTCAGGGATCGCTAATTCACCCCTCCACTTT.

The chain employs TRBV4-2 and TRBJ1-4, with 8 bases that match TRBD1. Per germline, CDR1 LGHNA and CDR2 YNFKEQ. The J segment lost 7 bases and the V segment lost 8 bases, leaving 9 bases of the junction unmatched. This CDR3 contains 14 residues. CDR3 coding DNA: TGTGCCAGCCAAATCGACAGGGGAGGTGAAAAACTGTTTTTT. Its translation is CASQIDRGGEKLFF.

The J gene is TRBJ1-5, the V gene TRBV6-5, with 9 positions matching TRBD1. Germline V gene sequence: CDR1 MNHEY, CDR2 SVGAGI. The CDR3 spans 14 residues. J was trimmed by 6 bases and V by 4 bases; bases with no gene match: 4. The CDR3 here is CASSSTGGPQPQHF. The CDR3 nucleotides read TGTGCCAGCAGTTCCACAGGGGGCCCTCAGCCCCAGCATTTT.

This chain links TRBV5-6 with TRBJ2-1, with a possible D match to TRBD2 (6 bases). The CDR3 is made up of 14 amino acids. Germline V gene data show CDR1 as SGHDT and CDR2 as YYEEEE. The V end was cut by 4 bases, the J end by 9 bases, with 17 bases between. In nucleotides, the CDR3 is TGTGCCAGCAGCGTCGGAGGGATAGACAGTGAGCAGTTCTTC. This codes for CASSVGGIDSEQFF. Looking up the rest from reference TRBV5-6 and TRBJ2-1 gives the full variable domain: DAGVTQSPTHLIKTRGQQVTLRCSPKSGHDTVSWYQQALGQGPQFIFQYYEEEERQRGNFPDRFSGHQFPNYSSELNVNALLLGDSALYLCASSVGGIDSEQFFGPGTRLTVL.

The rearrangement joins TRBV19 to TRBJ2-7; D unclear. CDR1 is LNHDA, CDR2 SQIVND, per germline (reference sequence). This CDR3 spans 13 amino acids. The V and J ends lost 4 bases and 8 bases respectively, with 15 bases between them. CDR3 residues: CASSTRSDTKQYV. The CDR3 region has the DNA TGTGCCAGTAGTACACGTTCAGATACGAAGCAGTACGTC.

This chain links TRBV29-1 with TRBJ1-1; D not resolved. The V gene lost 7 bases and the J gene lost 0 bases, with 12 bases spanning the gap. Germline assignment: CDR1 SQVTM and CDR2 ANQGSEA. CDR3 length: 13 residues. CDR3 coding DNA: TGCAGCGGATGCCTACAGCTGAACACTGAAGCTTTCTTT. Its protein product is CSGCLQLNTEAFF.

The V call is TRBV7-9, the J call TRBJ1-1; a weak D match, TRBD1 (6 bases). Trimming left V 5 bases short and J 3 bases short, with 13 bases between. This CDR3 has 14 residues. Per germline, CDR1 SEHNR and CDR2 FQNEAQ (reference sequence). The CDR3, as DNA: TGTGCCAGCAGCCGGGGGTCAGGGGACACTGAAGCTTTCTTT. Protein sequence: CASSRGSGDTEAFF.

This clone was seen a single time. The chain recombines TRBV18 with TRBJ1-4; TRBD1 matches 9 bases. Trimming at V came to 2 bases and at J to 7 bases, leaving 11 bases not matched to a gene. The CDR3 is 17 residues long. Germline CDR1 KGHSH, CDR2 LQKENI. This CDR3 reads CASSPTADRGRGEKLFF. The CDR3, as DNA: TGTGCCAGCTCACCAACAGCGGACAGGGGAAGGGGTGAAAAACTGTTTTTT.

V and J are TRBV7-9 and TRBJ2-7, with TRBD2 matching over 9 bases. Germline-derived CDR1 and CDR2 are SEHNR and FQNEAQ (reference sequence). Losses at the gene ends were 5 bases for V and 0 bases for J; bases not matched to a gene: 5. The CDR3 totals 15 residues. In DNA, the CDR3 is TGTGCCAGCAGCGGAGGGACTAGCTCCTCCTACGAGCAGTACTTC. Its translation is CASSGGTSSSYEQYF. Drawing the rest from reference TRBV7-9 and TRBJ2-7, the complete variable domain is DTGVSQNPRHKITKRGQNVTFRCDPISEHNRLYWYRQTLGQGPEFLTYFQNEAQLEKSRLLSDRFSAERPKGSFSTLEIQRTEQGDSAMYLCASSGGTSSSYEQYFGPGTRLTVT.

The V call is TRBV9, the J call TRBJ2-5, with TRBD2 matching over 9 bases. J lost 5 bases, V lost 2 bases, and 7 bases had no gene match. CDR3 size: 15 residues. Germline V lookup: CDR1 SGDLS, CDR2 YYNGEE. The CDR3 loop is CASSVQRGAEETQYF. The DNA of the CDR3 is TGTGCCAGCAGCGTCCAGCGGGGGGCGGAGGAGACCCAGTACTTC.

The chain links TRBV29-1 to TRBJ2-1; D gene unclear. V shed 3 bases and J shed 2 bases, with 8 bases lying between them. The CDR3 has 13 residues. Germline loops: CDR1 SQVTM, CDR2 ANQGSEA. The DNA for the CDR3 is TGCAGCGTTGATGCTCACCCCTACAATGAGCAGTTCTTC. Translation gives CSVDAHPYNEQFF.